The rows below give T cell receptor beta chains drawn from one sample of a study of OX40 agonist ivuxolimab in advanced cancers. Produced via immunoSEQ multiplex PCR; TCRdb's table is partial and in-frame only. The table has nearly 80,000 clones, more than 85% seen once. The material was CD4+ or CD8+ T cells sorted from blood, obtained in a trial of the OX40 agonist ivuxolimab. These receptors all come from an adult with an advanced solid tumor such as melanoma, head and neck, liver or kidney cancer. Both conserved end residues are part of each CDR3. Each record gives: CDR3 length, D gene, clone size, J gene, V gene, CDR3 protein, CDR3 DNA. The D gene is left open where the match is weak. Some rows have no size entry. The others give once, few or many, or a class for an expanded clone.

>14|TRBD1|-|TRBJ1-1|TRBV5-4
CASSFGQGNTEAFF
TGTGCCAGCAGCTTTGGACAGGGAAACACTGAAGCTTTCTTT
>15|TRBD2|-|TRBJ2-3|TRBV10-3
CAISIGAGGTDTQYF
TGTGCCATCAGCATCGGGGCGGGAGGGACAGATACGCAGTATTTT
>12|TRBD1|-|TRBJ1-1|TRBV28
CASSQGQGKAFF
TGTGCCAGCAGCCAAGGACAGGGGAAAGCTTTCTTT
>12|-|once|TRBJ1-5|TRBV27
CASSPSNQPQHF
TGTGCCAGCAGTCCGTCTAATCAGCCCCAGCATTTT
>15|TRBD1|once|TRBJ2-7|TRBV19
CASSPGKGASYEQYF
TGTGCCAGTTCTCCAGGGAAGGGGGCCTCCTACGAGCAGTACTTC
>13|-|-|TRBJ2-7|TRBV5-1
CASSSDGSYEQYF
TGCGCCAGCAGCTCGGACGGATCCTACGAGCAGTACTTC
>14|TRBD1|-|TRBJ2-3|TRBV28
CASSWTGRTDTQYF
TGTGCCAGCAGTTGGACAGGGCGGACAGATACGCAGTATTTT
>14|TRBD2|-|TRBJ2-5|TRBV2
CASSDGLAGETQYF
TGTGCCAGCAGTGACGGACTAGCGGGAGAGACCCAGTACTTC
>16|TRBD2|-|TRBJ2-1|TRBV11-2
CASSAPGLADYNEQFF
TGTGCCAGCAGCGCCCCGGGACTAGCGGACTACAATGAGCAGTTCTTC
>13|-|few|TRBJ1-5|TRBV18
CASSQGVDQPQHF
TGTGCCAGCTCGCAGGGTGTCGATCAGCCCCAGCATTTT
>14|-|-|TRBJ2-5|TRBV19
CASSRQGGRETQYF
TGTGCCAGTAGTCGACAGGGAGGAAGGGAGACCCAGTACTTC
>15|-|-|TRBJ2-1|TRBV7-2
CASSIRDLNNNEQFF
TGTGCCAGCAGCATCCGGGACTTGAACAACAATGAGCAGTTCTTC
>15|-|-|TRBJ2-7|TRBV11-3
CASSLAAGQGPEQYF
TGTGCCAGCAGCTTAGCGGCAGGGCAGGGCCCCGAGCAGTACTTC
>16|TRBD2|-|TRBJ2-1|TRBV4-1
CASSHPTSGRDNEQFF
TGCGCCAGCAGCCACCCGACTAGCGGGAGAGACAATGAGCAGTTCTTC
>15|-|-|TRBJ1-1|TRBV28
CASSPIEAKRTEAFF
TGTGCCAGCAGCCCTATTGAGGCCAAAAGGACTGAAGCTTTCTTT
>17|TRBD1|-|TRBJ2-3|TRBV9
CASSVDHTRGFTDTQYF
TGTGCCAGCAGCGTAGACCATACCAGGGGGTTCACAGATACGCAGTATTTT
>13|TRBD1|-|TRBJ2-2|TRBV5-1
CASSTDRAGELFF
TGCGCCAGCAGCACGGACAGGGCCGGGGAGCTGTTTTTT
>14|-|-|TRBJ2-2|TRBV7-2
CASRTSGSTGELFF
TGTGCCAGCAGGACGTCAGGGTCCACCGGGGAGCTGTTTTTT
>12|-|-|TRBJ2-7|TRBV27
CASRAGSHEQYF
TGTGCCAGCAGGGCAGGGAGCCACGAGCAGTACTTC
>16|-|once|TRBJ2-2|TRBV11-2
CASSLLPGSPTGELFF
TGTGCCAGCAGCTTACTCCCAGGGTCCCCCACCGGGGAGCTGTTTTTT